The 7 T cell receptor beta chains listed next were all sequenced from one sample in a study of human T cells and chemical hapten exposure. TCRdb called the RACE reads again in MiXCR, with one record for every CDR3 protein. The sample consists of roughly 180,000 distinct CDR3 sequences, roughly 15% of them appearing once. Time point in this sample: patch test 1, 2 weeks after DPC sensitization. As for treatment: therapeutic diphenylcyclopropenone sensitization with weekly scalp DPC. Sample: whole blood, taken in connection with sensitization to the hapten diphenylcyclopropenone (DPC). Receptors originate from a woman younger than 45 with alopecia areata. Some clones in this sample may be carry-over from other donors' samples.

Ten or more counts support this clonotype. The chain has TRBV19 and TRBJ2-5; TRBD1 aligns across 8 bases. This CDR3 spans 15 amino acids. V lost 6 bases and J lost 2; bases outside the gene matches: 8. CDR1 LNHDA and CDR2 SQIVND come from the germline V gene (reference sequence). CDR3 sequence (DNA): TGTGCCAGTAGCAGGGGGCAAGATCTTCAAGAGACCCAGTACTTC. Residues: CASSRGQDLQETQYF.

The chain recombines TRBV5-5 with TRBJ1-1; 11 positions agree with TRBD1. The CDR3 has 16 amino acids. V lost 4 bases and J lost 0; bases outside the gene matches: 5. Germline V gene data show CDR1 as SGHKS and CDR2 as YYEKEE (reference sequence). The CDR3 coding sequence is TGTGCCAGCAGCACCCTGGACAGGGGGCTGAACACTGAAGCTTTCTTT. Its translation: CASSTLDRGLNTEAFF.

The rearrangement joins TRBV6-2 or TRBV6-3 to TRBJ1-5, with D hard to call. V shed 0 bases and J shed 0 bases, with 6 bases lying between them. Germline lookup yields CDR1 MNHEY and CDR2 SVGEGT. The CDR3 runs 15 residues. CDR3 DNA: TGTGCCAGCAGTTACTCGGCAGATAGCAATCAGCCCCAGCATTTT. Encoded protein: CASSYSADSNQPQHF.

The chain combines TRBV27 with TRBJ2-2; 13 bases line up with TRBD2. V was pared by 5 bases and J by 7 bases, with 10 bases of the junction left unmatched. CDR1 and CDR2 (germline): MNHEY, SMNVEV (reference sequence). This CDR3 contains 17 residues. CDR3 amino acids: CASSPRRGLAGVGELFF. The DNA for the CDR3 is TGTGCCAGCAGTCCCCGACGCGGACTAGCGGGAGTCGGGGAGCTGTTTTTT.

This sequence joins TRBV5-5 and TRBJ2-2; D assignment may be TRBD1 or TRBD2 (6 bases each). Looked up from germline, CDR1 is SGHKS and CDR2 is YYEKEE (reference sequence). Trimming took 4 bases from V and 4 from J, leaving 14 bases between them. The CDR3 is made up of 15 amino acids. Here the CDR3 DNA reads TGTGCCAGCAGCAGGCGGACAGCGGGCACCGGGGAGCTGTTTTTT. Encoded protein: CASSRRTAGTGELFF.

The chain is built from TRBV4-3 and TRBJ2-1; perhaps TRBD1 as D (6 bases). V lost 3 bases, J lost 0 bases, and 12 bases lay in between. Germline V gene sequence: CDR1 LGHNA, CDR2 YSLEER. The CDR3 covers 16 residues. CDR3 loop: CASSQNRVSSYNEQFF. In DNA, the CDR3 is TGCGCCAGCAGCCAGAACAGGGTTAGCTCCTACAATGAGCAGTTCTTC.

CDR3 residues: CACLDGRANYGYTF. The CDR3 DNA reads as TGTGCCTGCTTGGATGGGAGAGCTAACTATGGCTACACCTTC. The chain is built from TRBV30 and TRBJ1-2, with D hard to call. From germline, CDR1 is GTSNPN and CDR2 SVGIG (reference sequence). The CDR3 runs to 14 residues. Trimming took 6 bases from V and 0 from J, leaving 14 bases between them.